Following are 19 T cell receptor beta chains from one sample sequenced in a study of Ad26.COV2.S vaccination and SARS-CoV-2 variants. Sample treatment: 19 received Ad26.COV2.S at low or high dose, single or two shots; about 5 received placebo; per-sample allocation not given. After the first vaccine or placebo injection, samples were drawn on day 63. Sequencing used immunoSEQ multiplex PCR; TCRdb keeps in-frame clones, though not all of them. The table lists about 320,000 clones, 86% of them singletons. The sample in question was peripheral blood, obtained in a trial of Ad26.COV2.S vaccine versus placebo. The origin of the receptors is a person aged 18-60 years who received the Ad26.COV2.S COVID-19 vaccine or a placebo.

This chain links TRBV2 with TRBJ1-4, with 7 bases matching TRBD1. V shed 7 bases, J shed 7 bases, and the junction held 9 bases outside the gene matches. The CDR3 extends over 14 amino acids. CDR1 is SNHLY and CDR2 is FYNNEI in the germline V gene. In DNA form, the CDR3 reads TGTGCCAGCACCCGACAGGGAGTAAGTGAAAAACTGTTTTTT. Translation: CASTRQGVSEKLFF.

The chain carries TRBV3-1 (or the pseudogene TRBV3-2) and TRBJ1-4, with TRBD1 identical over 8 bases. V was pared by 4 bases and J by 8 bases, with 9 bases of the junction left unmatched. The CDR3 has 15 residues. Germline CDR1 and CDR2: LGHDT and YNNKEL (reference sequence). In DNA form, the CDR3 reads TGTGCCAGCAGCCGTTTCGACAGGGGAGTGGAAAAACTGTTTTTT. Its translation is CASSRFDRGVEKLFF.

This sequence joins TRBV9 and TRBJ2-3; perhaps D is TRBD1 or TRBD2 (5 bases each). The CDR3 extends over 14 amino acids. The V and J ends lost 2 bases and 2 bases respectively, with 9 bases between them. Germline assignment: CDR1 SGDLS and CDR2 YYNGEE. For the CDR3, the DNA is TGTGCCAGCAGCGTTGAGGGGTTCACAGATACGCAGTATTTT. Amino acid sequence: CASSVEGFTDTQYF.

CDR3: CATAGGQNYEQYF. The CDR3 nucleotides read TGTGCCACCGCGGGCGGGCAGAACTACGAGCAGTACTTC. J is TRBJ2-7 and V is TRBV10-3; D perhaps matches TRBD2 (5 bases). Trimming shortened V by 10 bases and J by 3 bases, and 16 bases separated the two germline ends. The CDR3 length is 13 residues. Germline CDR1 reads ENHRY; CDR2 reads SYGVKD.

The chain couples TRBV5-6 to TRBJ1-1; maybe TRBD1 (6 bases). The CDR3 loop spans 14 amino acids. Trimming removed 0 bases at V and 5 bases at J, with 11 bases between. CDR1 and CDR2 (germline): SGHDT, YYEEEE. CDR3 region: CASSLDRARTEAFF. CDR3 bases: TGTGCCAGCAGCTTGGACAGGGCTAGAACTGAAGCTTTCTTT.

The chain carries TRBV5-4 and TRBJ2-7; tentatively, D is TRBD1 (6 bases). From germline, CDR1 is SGHNT and CDR2 YYREEE (reference sequence). V was pared by 4 bases and J by 4 bases, with 12 bases between. The CDR3 extends over 13 amino acids. CDR3 sequence (DNA): TGTGCCAGCAGCCATACAGGGTCTTACGAGCAGTACTTC. Protein: CASSHTGSYEQYF.

V gene TRBV6-2 or TRBV6-3 combines with J gene TRBJ2-1, with 9 bases fitting TRBD2. This CDR3 comprises 15 residues. V dropped 4 bases and J dropped 8; count of bases not matched to a gene: 9. Germline lookup yields CDR1 MNHEY and CDR2 SVGEGT. The CDR3 spells CASSSGGGAFDEQFF. The CDR3 DNA reads TGTGCCAGCAGTTCCGGCGGGGGGGCATTTGATGAGCAGTTCTTC.

This chain uses TRBV9 with TRBJ1-1; D gene ambiguous. V was pared by 4 bases and J by 1 base, with 14 bases between. Per the germline V gene, CDR1 is SGDLS and CDR2 is YYNGEE. The CDR3 runs 15 residues. The CDR3: CASSPLGRQNTEAFF. CDR3 DNA: TGTGCCAGCAGCCCCCTAGGGAGGCAGAACACTGAAGCTTTCTTT.

V is TRBV10-2 and J is TRBJ2-7; no firm D call. CDR1 WSHSY and CDR2 SAAADI come from the germline V gene. There are 12 residues in the CDR3. Deletions cut 4 bases from V and 1 base from J, with 5 bases between. The CDR3 nucleotides are TGCGCCAGCAGTGGCCAATCCTACGAGCAGTACTTC. The encoded protein is CASSGQSYEQYF.

CDR3 protein: CASSSHGGRYEQYF. The CDR3 DNA reads as TGTGCCAGCAGTAGCCATGGGGGGCGCTACGAGCAGTACTTC. This chain uses TRBV6-2 or TRBV6-3 with TRBJ2-7; D tentatively reads TRBD1 or TRBD2 (6 bases each). This CDR3 has 14 amino acids. The V gene lost 5 bases and the J gene lost 3 bases, with 14 bases spanning the gap. The germline CDR1 and CDR2 sequences are MNHEY and SVGEGT.

The rearrangement uses TRBV10-3 and TRBJ1-2, with TRBD1 matching 8 bases. CDR3 length: 17 residues. Germline V gene sequence: CDR1 ENHRY, CDR2 SYGVKD. With 6 bases clipped from V and 8 bases from J, the junction kept 20 bases outside the gene matches. The CDR3 spells CAIRGTNTGTGSDGYTF. DNA for the CDR3: TGTGCCATCAGGGGAACAAATACAGGGACAGGAAGTGACGGCTACACCTTC.

V usage is TRBV4-3 and J usage is TRBJ2-1; TRBD1 is a possible D gene (5 bases). Germline CDR1 is LGHNA and CDR2 is YSLEER. The V end was cut by 2 bases, the J end by 3 bases, with 14 bases between. CDR3 length: 16 amino acids. DNA for the CDR3: TGCGCCAGCAGCCAAATGGGGCGTCCGAGCTACAATGAGCAGTTCTTC. This gives the protein CASSQMGRPSYNEQFF.

This sequence joins TRBV11-2 and TRBJ2-2; D possibly uses TRBD1 or TRBD2 (5 bases each). This CDR3 spans 15 amino acids. The germline gives CDR1 SGHAT, CDR2 FQNNGV. V lost 5 bases to trimming and J lost 1 base, with 11 bases between them. The CDR3 coding sequence is TGTGCCAGCAGCCCGGGGACCGTGAACACCGGGGAGCTGTTTTTT. Protein: CASSPGTVNTGELFF.

The gene calls are TRBV19 and TRBJ2-7; possibly TRBD2 for D (5 bases). Per germline, CDR1 LNHDA and CDR2 SQIVND (reference sequence). The CDR3 covers 13 residues. V was trimmed by 5 bases and J by 4 bases, leaving 12 bases between them. CDR3 in DNA: TGTGCCAGTAGTTCGGACTTGGGATACGAGCAGTACTTC. Translating it yields CASSSDLGYEQYF.

This clone has a single count. The CDR3 is CASSVDRLNYGYTF. The CDR3 DNA reads as TGTGCCAGTAGTGTCGACAGATTAAACTATGGCTACACCTTC. The rearrangement joins TRBV19 to TRBJ1-2, with D possibly being TRBD1 (5 bases). Germline V CDR1 and CDR2: LNHDA, SQIVND (reference sequence). This CDR3 comprises 14 residues. V was shortened by 5 bases and J by 2 bases, with 12 bases between the two germline ends.

V gene TRBV6-2 or TRBV6-3 combines with J gene TRBJ1-1, with 7 bases identical to TRBD1. The V gene's germline CDR1 is MNHEY and CDR2 SVGEGT. Trimming cost V 0 bases and J 10 bases; bases outside gene matches: 2. This CDR3 is 12 amino acids long. The CDR3 bases are TGTGCCAGCAGTTACTCAAAGGGGGCAGCTTTCTTT. Translated: CASSYSKGAAFF.

This clone has a handful of counts. CDR3 residues: CASSPPGQPGETQYF. The DNA for the CDR3 is TGTGCCAGCTCACCACCGGGACAGCCAGGAGAGACCCAGTACTTC. The genes are TRBV18 and TRBJ2-5; 7 nucleotides match TRBD1. The CDR3 has 15 amino acids. Germline V gene sequence: CDR1 KGHSH, CDR2 LQKENI. With V trimmed by 0 bases and J by 4 bases, 5 bases remained unmatched.

This clone appeared once. V gene TRBV10-2 combines with J gene TRBJ1-2; 8 positions agree with TRBD1. The CDR3 is made up of 15 amino acids. J gave up 6 bases and V 3 bases, and 9 bases lay outside the gene matches. The V gene's germline CDR1 is WSHSY and CDR2 SAAADI. CDR3 DNA: TGCGCCAGCAGTGAATCCGGACAGGGCCGGGATGGCTACACCTTC. This encodes CASSESGQGRDGYTF.

V usage is TRBV7-2 and J usage is TRBJ1-5; D gene ambiguous. Germline values: CDR1 SGHTA, CDR2 FQGNSA. With 1 base removed from V and 5 bases from J, the gap between germline ends came to 15 bases. The CDR3 is 16 amino acids. The DNA for the CDR3 is TGTGCCAGCAGCTTAGTTGGGCCCCTGGCTTATCAGCCCCAGCATTTT. Protein: CASSLVGPLAYQPQHF.